Following are 6 T cell receptor beta chains from one sample sequenced in a study of T cells in Graves' hyperthyroidism and ophthalmopathy. The TCR beta CDR3 regions underwent amplification using RNA transcripts as the source. The HTBI primer set was used in a first-round RT-PCR of the TCR CDR3. TCRdb reprocessed the multiplex PCR reads via MiXCR and lists one record per CDR3 protein. In the table there are approximately 530,000 distinct CDR3 sequences, 15% to 20% of which are singletons. The source material was blood. These receptors were obtained from a man aged 35-49 years with Graves' ophthalmopathy.

The chain uses TRBV7-8 and TRBJ2-7; 8 nucleotides align to TRBD1. This CDR3 comprises 16 residues. V was pared by 5 bases and J by 0 bases, with 9 bases of the junction left unmatched. Germline lookup yields CDR1 SGHVS and CDR2 FQNEAQ. As DNA, the CDR3 is TGTGCCAGCAGCCGCGACAGGGGTCACATCTCCTACGAGCAGTACTTC. Its translation is CASSRDRGHISYEQYF.

The gene calls are TRBV10-3 and TRBJ2-3; TRBD2 aligns across 10 bases. The trim removed 3 bases at V and 0 bases at J, leaving 6 bases unmatched. Per the germline V gene, CDR1 is ENHRY and CDR2 is SYGVKD. The CDR3 is 17 amino acids. CDR3 DNA sequence: TGTGCCATCAGTGAACCTAGCGGGGGTGCTAGCACAGATACGCAGTATTTT. Translating gives CAISEPSGGASTDTQYF.

This clonotype showed up just a few times. The rearrangement links TRBV24-1 to TRBJ2-1; TRBD2 agrees at 9 bases. The CDR3 has 19 residues. Looked up from germline, CDR1 is KGHDR and CDR2 is SFDVKD. Trimming cost V 0 bases and J 7 bases; bases outside gene matches: 15. The CDR3 region is CATSDLGKTSGPNLNEQFF. Here the CDR3 DNA reads TGTGCCACCAGTGATTTGGGGAAGACTAGCGGACCCAACCTTAATGAGCAGTTCTTC.

This clonotype was observed a handful of times. The rearrangement joins TRBV3-1 to TRBJ2-1; 7 nucleotides align to TRBD2. Germline values: CDR1 LGHDT, CDR2 YNNKEL (reference sequence). V shed 4 bases and J 12 bases; nucleotides not matched to a gene: 6. CDR3 length: 12 residues. The CDR3, as DNA: TGTGCCAGCAGCCCTAGCGGAGAGGGGCAGTTCTTC. Protein product: CASSPSGEGQFF.

The chain links TRBV6-1 to TRBJ1-2; the D is unclear. The CDR3 consists of 14 residues. Trimming stripped 2 bases from V and 1 base from J, with 8 bases between. Germline V CDR1 and CDR2: MNHNS, SASEGT. CDR3 bases: TGTGCCAGCAGTGAAAGGGCAGTTAACTATGGCTACACCTTC. This translates into CASSERAVNYGYTF.

This clonotype is a singleton in its sample. The chain is built from TRBV2 and TRBJ1-1, with D perhaps TRBD1 (6 bases). The germline V gene encodes CDR1 SNHLY and CDR2 FYNNEI. CDR3 length: 14 amino acids. V was cut by 10 bases and J by 1 base, with 16 bases left in between. The chain's CDR3 is CATLRDNKNTEAFF. The CDR3 nucleotides read TGTGCCACCCTCCGGGACAATAAGAACACTGAAGCTTTCTTT.